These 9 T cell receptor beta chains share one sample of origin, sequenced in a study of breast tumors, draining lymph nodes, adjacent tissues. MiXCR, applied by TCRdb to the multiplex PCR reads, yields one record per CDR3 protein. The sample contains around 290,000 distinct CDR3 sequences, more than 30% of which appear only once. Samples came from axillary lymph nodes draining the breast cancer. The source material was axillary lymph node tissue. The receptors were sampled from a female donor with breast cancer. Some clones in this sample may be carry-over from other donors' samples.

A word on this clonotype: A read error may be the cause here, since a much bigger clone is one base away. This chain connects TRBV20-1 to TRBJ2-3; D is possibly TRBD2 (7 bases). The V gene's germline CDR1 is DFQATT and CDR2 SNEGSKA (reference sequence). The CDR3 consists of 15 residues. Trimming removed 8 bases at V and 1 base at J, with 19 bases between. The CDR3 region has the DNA TGCAGTATGGGGGGGGCGACAGCCTGCACAGATACGCAGTATTTT. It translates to CSMGGATACTDTQYF.

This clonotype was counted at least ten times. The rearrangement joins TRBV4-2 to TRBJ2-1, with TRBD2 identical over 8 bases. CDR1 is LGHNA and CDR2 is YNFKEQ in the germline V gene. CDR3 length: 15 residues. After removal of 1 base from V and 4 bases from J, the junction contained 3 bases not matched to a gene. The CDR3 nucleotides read TGTGCCAGCAGCCAAGGGACTAGCAGGTACAATGAGCAGTTCTTC. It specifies CASSQGTSRYNEQFF.

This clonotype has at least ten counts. CDR3 in amino acids: CSGTGGISYEQYF. The CDR3 region has the DNA TGCAGTGGGACAGGGGGGATTTCCTACGAGCAGTACTTC. The chain uses TRBV20-1 and TRBJ2-7; 10 bases align to TRBD1. Germline V CDR1 and CDR2: DFQATT, SNEGSKA (reference sequence). V trimming: 7 bases; J trimming: 1 base; junction bases outside the gene matches: 4. This CDR3 comprises 13 residues.

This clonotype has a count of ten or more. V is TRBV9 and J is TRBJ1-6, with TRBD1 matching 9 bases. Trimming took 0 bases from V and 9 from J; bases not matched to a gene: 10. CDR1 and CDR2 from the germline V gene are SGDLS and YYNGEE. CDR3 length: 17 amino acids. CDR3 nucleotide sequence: TGTGCCAGCAGCGTAGCTTTCGACGGGACAGGGTTTTCACCCCTCCACTTT. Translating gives CASSVAFDGTGFSPLHF.

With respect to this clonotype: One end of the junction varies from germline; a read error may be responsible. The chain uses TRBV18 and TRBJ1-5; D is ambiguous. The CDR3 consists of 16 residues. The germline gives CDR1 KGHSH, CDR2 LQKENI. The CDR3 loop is CATSPGFEDYNQPQHF. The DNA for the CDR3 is TGTGCCACCTCACCAGGTTTCGAGGACTACAATCAGCCCCAGCATTTT.

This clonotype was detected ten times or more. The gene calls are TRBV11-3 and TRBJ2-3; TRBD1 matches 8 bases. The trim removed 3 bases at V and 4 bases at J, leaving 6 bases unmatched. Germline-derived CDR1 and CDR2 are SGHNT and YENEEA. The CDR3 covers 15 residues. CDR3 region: CASSFGQGESDTQYF. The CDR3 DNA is TGTGCCAGCAGCTTCGGACAGGGAGAGTCAGATACGCAGTATTTT.

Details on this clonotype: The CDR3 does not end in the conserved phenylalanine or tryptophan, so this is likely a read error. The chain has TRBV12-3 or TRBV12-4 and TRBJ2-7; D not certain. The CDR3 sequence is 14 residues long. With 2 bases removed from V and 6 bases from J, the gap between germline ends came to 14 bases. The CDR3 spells CASSLPVVPFEQYL. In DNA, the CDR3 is TGTGCCAGCAGTTTACCGGTGGTGCCCTTCGAGCAGTACCTC.

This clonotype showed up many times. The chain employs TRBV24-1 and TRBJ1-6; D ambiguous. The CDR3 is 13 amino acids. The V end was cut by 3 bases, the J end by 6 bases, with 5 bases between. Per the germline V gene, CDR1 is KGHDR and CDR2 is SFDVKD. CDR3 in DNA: TGTGCCACCAGTGATACCGGTAATTCACCCCTCCACTTT. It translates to CATSDTGNSPLHF.

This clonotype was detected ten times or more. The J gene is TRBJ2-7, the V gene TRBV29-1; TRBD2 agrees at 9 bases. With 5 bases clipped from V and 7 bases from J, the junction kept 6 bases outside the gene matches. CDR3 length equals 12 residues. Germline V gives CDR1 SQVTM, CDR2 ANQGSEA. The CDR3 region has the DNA TGCAGCGTTCTAGCGGGAATGGGGGAGCAGTACTTC. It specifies CSVLAGMGEQYF.